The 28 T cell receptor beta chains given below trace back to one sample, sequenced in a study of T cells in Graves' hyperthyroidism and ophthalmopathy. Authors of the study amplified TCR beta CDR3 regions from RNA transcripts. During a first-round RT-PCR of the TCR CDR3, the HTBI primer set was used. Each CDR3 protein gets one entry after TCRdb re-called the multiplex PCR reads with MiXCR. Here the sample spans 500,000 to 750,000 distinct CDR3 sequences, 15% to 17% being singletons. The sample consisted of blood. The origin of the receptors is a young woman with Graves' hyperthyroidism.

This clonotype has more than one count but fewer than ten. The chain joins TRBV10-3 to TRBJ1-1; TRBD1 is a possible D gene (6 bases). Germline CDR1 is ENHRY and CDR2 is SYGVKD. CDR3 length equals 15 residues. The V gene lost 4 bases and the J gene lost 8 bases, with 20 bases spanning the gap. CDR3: CAISGPGAGEEEAFF. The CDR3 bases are TGTGCCATCAGTGGCCCAGGGGCCGGAGAGGAGGAAGCTTTCTTT.

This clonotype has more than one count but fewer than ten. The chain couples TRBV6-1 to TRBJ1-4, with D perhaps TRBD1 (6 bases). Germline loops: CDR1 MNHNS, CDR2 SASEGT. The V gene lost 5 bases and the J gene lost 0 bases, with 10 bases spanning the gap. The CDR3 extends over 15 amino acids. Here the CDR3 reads CASSMDRATNEKLFF. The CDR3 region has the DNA TGTGCCAGCAGTATGGACAGAGCAACTAATGAAAAACTGTTTTTT.

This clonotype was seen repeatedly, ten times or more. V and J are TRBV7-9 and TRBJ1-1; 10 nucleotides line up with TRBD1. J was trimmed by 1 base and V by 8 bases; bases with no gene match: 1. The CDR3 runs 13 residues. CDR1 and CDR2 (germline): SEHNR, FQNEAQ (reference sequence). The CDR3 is CASGDRGNTEAFF. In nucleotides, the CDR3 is TGTGCCAGCGGGGACAGGGGGAACACTGAAGCTTTCTTT.

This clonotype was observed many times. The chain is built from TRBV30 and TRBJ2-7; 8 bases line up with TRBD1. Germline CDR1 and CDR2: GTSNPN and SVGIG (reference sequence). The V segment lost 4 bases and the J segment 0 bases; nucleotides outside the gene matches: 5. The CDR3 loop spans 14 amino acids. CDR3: CAWTATGDSYEQYF. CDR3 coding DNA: TGTGCCTGGACTGCGACAGGGGACTCCTACGAGCAGTACTTC.

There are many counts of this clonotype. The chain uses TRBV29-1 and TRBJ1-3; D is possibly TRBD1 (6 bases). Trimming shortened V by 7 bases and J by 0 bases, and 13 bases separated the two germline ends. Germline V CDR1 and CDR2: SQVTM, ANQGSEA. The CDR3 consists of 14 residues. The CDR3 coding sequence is TGCAGCGCGGTACAGGGTGACTCTGGAAACACCATATATTTT. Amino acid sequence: CSAVQGDSGNTIYF.

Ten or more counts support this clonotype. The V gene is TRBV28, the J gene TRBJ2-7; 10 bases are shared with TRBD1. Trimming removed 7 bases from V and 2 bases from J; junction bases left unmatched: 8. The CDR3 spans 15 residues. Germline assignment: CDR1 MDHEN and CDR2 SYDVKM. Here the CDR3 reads CASKQTGTGAYEQYF. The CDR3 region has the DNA TGTGCCAGCAAGCAAACCGGGACAGGGGCCTACGAGCAGTACTTC.

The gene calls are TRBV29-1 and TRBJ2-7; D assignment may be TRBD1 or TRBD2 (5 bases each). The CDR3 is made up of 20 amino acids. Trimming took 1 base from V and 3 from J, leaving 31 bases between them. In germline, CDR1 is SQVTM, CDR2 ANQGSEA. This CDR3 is CSVEGYYARGAGPKHYEQYF. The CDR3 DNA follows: TGCAGCGTTGAAGGATACTATGCGAGGGGAGCCGGCCCTAAACACTACGAGCAGTACTTC.

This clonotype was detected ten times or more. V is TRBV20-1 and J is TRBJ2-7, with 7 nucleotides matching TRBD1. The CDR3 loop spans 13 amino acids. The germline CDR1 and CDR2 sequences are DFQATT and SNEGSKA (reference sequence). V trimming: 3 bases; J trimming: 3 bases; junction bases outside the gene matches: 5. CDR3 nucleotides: TGCAGTGCTAGGGGGACAGATTACTACGAGCAGTACTTC. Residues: CSARGTDYYEQYF.

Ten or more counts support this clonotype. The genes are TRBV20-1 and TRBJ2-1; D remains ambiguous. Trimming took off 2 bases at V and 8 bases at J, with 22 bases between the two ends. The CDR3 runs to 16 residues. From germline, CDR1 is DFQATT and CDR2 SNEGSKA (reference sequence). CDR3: CSARYGGQSESDEQFF. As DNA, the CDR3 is TGCAGTGCTAGATATGGCGGTCAAAGTGAGAGCGATGAGCAGTTCTTC.

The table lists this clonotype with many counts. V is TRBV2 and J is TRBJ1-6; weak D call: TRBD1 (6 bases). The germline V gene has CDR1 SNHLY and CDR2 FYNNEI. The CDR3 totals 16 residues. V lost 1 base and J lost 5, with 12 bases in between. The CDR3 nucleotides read TGTGCCAGCAGTGAAGTACAGGGAGGCAATAATTCACCCCTCCACTTT. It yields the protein CASSEVQGGNNSPLHF.

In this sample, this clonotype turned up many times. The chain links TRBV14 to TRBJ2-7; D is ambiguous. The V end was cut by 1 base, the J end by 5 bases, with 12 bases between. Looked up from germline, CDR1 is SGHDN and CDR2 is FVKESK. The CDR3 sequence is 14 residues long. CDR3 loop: CASSQVRQNDEQYF. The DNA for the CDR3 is TGTGCCAGCAGCCAAGTACGCCAGAATGACGAGCAGTACTTC.

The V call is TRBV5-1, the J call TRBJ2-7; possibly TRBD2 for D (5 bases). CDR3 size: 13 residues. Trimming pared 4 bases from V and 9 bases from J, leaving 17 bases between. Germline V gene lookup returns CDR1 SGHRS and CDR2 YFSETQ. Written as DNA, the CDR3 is TGCGCCAGCAGCCCCGAGAACCGGCGGGCGCAGTACTTC. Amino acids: CASSPENRRAQYF. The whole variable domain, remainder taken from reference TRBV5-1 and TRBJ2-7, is KAGVTQTPRYLIKTRGQQVTLSCSPISGHRSVSWYQQTPGQGLQFLFEYFSETQRNKGNFPGRFSGRQFSNSRSEMNVSTLELGDSALYLCASSPENRRAQYFGPGTRLTVT.

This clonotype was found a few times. CDR3 nucleotides: TGTGCCAGCCGTAGAGGGGGCCAAGAGACCCAGTACTTC. Translating it yields CASRRGGQETQYF. The V call is TRBV25-1, the J call TRBJ2-5, with D maybe TRBD1 (6 bases). The CDR3 covers 13 residues. V shed 8 bases and J shed 1 base, with 11 bases lying between them. The germline gives CDR1 MGHDK, CDR2 SYGVNS.

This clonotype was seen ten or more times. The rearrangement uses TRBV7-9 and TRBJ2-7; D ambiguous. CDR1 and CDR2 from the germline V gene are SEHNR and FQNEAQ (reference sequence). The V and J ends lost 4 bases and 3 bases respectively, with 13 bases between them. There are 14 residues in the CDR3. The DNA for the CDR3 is TGTGCCAGCAGCTCCCTTGCCAGCCACTACGAGCAGTACTTC. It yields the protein CASSSLASHYEQYF.

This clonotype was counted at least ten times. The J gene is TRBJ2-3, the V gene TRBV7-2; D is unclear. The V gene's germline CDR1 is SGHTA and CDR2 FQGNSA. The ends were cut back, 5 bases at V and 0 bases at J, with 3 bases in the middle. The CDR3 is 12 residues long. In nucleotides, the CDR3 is TGTGCCAGCAGCGAAAGCACAGATACGCAGTATTTT. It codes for CASSESTDTQYF.

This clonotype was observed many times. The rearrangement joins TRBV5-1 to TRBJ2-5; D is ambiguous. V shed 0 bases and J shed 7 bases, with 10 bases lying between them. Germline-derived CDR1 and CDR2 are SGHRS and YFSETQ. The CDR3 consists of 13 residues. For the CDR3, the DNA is TGCGCCAGCAGCTTGGAGGTTTCAGGGACCCAGTACTTC. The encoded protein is CASSLEVSGTQYF.

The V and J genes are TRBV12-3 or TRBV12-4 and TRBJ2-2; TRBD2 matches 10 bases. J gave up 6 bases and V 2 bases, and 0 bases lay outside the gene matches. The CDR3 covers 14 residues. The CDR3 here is CASSLLAGAGELFF. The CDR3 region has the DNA TGTGCCAGCAGTTTACTAGCGGGAGCCGGGGAGCTGTTTTTT.

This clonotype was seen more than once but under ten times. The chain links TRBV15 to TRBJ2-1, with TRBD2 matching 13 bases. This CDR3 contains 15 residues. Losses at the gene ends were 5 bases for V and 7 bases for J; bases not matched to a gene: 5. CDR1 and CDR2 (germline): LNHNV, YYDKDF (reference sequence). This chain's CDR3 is CATSYRLAGGNEQFF. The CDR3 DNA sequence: TGTGCCACCAGCTATAGACTAGCGGGAGGTAATGAGCAGTTCTTC.

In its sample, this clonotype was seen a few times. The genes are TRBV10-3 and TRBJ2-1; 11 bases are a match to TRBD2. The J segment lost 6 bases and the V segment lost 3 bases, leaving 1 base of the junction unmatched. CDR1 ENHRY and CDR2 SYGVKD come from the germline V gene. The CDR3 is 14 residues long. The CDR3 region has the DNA TGTGCCATCAGTGAAGGACTAGCGGGCAATGAGCAGTTCTTC. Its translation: CAISEGLAGNEQFF.

The CDR3 protein is CASSPEGGGNEKLFF. CDR3 nucleotide sequence: TGTGCCAGCAGCCCTGAGGGAGGGGGAAATGAAAAACTGTTTTTT. V usage is TRBV7-9 and J usage is TRBJ1-4; TRBD1 might be the D (6 bases). This CDR3 has 15 residues. V was cut by 5 bases and J by 5 bases, with 15 bases left in between. Germline-derived CDR1 and CDR2 are SEHNR and FQNEAQ (reference sequence).

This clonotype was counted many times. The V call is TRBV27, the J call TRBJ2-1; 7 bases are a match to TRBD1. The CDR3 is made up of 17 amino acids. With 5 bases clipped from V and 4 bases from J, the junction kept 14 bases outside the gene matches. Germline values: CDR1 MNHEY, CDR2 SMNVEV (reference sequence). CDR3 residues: CASSPDFPGQTYNEQFF. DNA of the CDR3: TGTGCCAGCAGTCCCGACTTCCCGGGACAGACTTACAATGAGCAGTTCTTC.

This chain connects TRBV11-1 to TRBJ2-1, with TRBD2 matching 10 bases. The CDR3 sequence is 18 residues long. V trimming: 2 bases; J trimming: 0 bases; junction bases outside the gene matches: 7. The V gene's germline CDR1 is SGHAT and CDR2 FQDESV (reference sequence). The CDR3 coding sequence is TGTGCCAGCAGCTTACTAACTAGCGGGGAAACCTCCTACAATGAGCAGTTCTTC. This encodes CASSLLTSGETSYNEQFF.

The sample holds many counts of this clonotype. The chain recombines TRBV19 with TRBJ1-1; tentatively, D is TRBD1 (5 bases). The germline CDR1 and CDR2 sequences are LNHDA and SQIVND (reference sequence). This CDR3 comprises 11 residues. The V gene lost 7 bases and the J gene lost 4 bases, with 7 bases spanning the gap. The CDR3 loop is CASTRGTEAFF. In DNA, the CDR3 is TGTGCCAGTACGAGGGGCACTGAAGCTTTCTTT.

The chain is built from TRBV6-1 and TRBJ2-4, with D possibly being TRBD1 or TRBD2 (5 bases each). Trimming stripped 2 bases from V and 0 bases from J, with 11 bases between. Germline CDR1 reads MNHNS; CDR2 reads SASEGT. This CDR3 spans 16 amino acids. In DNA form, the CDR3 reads TGTGCCAGCAGTGAACTCCGGGGCCTAGCCAAAAACATTCAGTACTTC. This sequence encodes CASSELRGLAKNIQYF.

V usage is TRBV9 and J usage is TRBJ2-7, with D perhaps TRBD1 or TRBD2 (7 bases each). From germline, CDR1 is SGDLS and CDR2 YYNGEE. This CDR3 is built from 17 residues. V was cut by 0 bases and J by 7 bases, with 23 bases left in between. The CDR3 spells CASSVGLMSGTVAEQYF. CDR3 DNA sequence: TGTGCCAGCAGCGTAGGCCTCATGAGCGGGACAGTTGCTGAGCAGTACTTC.

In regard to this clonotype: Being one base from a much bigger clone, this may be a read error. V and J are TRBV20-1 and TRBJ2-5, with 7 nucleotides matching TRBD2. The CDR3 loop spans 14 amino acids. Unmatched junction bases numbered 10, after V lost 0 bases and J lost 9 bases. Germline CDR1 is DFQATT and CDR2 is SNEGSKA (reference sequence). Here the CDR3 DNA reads TGCAGTGCTAGAGAGGCATTGGCGGGGGAGTCCCAGTACTTC. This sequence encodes CSAREALAGESQYF.

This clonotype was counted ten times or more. The CDR3 DNA is TGTGCCAGCAGCTTAGGGACTAGCGGGAGTAGTTCGCAGTACTTC. Translation gives CASSLGTSGSSSQYF. The chain is built from TRBV7-9 and TRBJ2-7; TRBD2 matches 13 bases. The V gene's germline CDR1 is SEHNR and CDR2 FQNEAQ (reference sequence). The CDR3 runs 15 residues. V lost 1 base to trimming and J lost 9 bases; unmatched junction nucleotides: 6.

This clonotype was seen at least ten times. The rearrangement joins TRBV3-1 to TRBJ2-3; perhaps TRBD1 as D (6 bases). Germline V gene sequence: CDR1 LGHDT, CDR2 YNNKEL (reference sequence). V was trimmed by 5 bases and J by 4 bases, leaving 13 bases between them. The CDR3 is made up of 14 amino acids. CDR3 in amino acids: CASSNRQVPDTQYF. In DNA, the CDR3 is TGTGCCAGCAGCAATAGACAGGTTCCAGATACGCAGTATTTT.